A single sample is the source of the 27 T cell receptor beta chains below, sequenced in a study of blood T cell repertoires in COVID-19. The repertoire was sequenced with immunoSEQ multiplex PCR; TCRdb's copy has only in-frame clones and lacks some. The table lists about 240,000 clones, 70% to 90% of them singletons. The source material was peripheral blood. The receptors derive from a woman in her 70s with active or convalescent COVID-19.

V is TRBV4-3 and J is TRBJ1-1, with a possible D match to TRBD1 (6 bases). Looked up from germline, CDR1 is LGHNA and CDR2 is YSLEER. Trimming shortened V by 1 base and J by 9 bases, and 18 bases separated the two germline ends. The CDR3 consists of 15 residues. The DNA of the CDR3 is TGCGCCAGCAGCCAAGTGGGAGGGGGTAGGCCCAAAGCTTTCTTT. Protein product: CASSQVGGGRPKAFF.

The chain links TRBV6-2 or TRBV6-3 to TRBJ2-1; D unclear. Looked up from germline, CDR1 is MNHEY and CDR2 is SVGEGT. V was pared by 0 bases and J by 7 bases, with 4 bases between. This CDR3 is 12 amino acids long. In nucleotides, the CDR3 is TGTGCCAGCAGTTACTCGCTAAATGAGCAGTTCTTC. Translating it yields CASSYSLNEQFF.

The CDR3 loop reads CASSPRGRDGYTF. Written as DNA, the CDR3 is TGTGCCAGCAGCCCCAGGGGCCGGGATGGCTACACCTTC. The chain uses TRBV14 and TRBJ1-2; D is perhaps TRBD1 (6 bases). Trimming stripped 4 bases from V and 6 bases from J, with 12 bases between. The CDR3 sequence is 13 residues long. Germline V gene lookup returns CDR1 SGHDN and CDR2 FVKESK.

The genes are TRBV12-3 or TRBV12-4 and TRBJ2-1; tentative D call: TRBD2 (6 bases). Trimming shortened V by 3 bases and J by 12 bases, and 6 bases separated the two germline ends. This CDR3 is built from 10 residues. In nucleotides, the CDR3 is TGTGCCAGCAGTTTCGGGGGGCAGTTCTTC. Translation: CASSFGGQFF.

The rearrangement joins TRBV12-5 to TRBJ2-1; tentatively, D is TRBD2 (7 bases). Germline-derived CDR1 and CDR2 are LGHNT and FRNRAP. The CDR3 has 16 amino acids. V was cut by 4 bases and J by 10 bases, with 23 bases left in between. The CDR3, as DNA: TGTGCTAGTGGTTCGCCTTTTGGGGGAGGGACAACGGAGCAGTTCTTC. Protein product: CASGSPFGGGTTEQFF.

DNA of the CDR3: TGTGCCAGTAGTATCCGGGGATGGGGAGATACGCAGTATTTT. This codes for CASSIRGWGDTQYF. The chain joins TRBV19 to TRBJ2-3, with a weak D call TRBD2 (5 bases). The germline V and J ends were trimmed by 3 bases and 5 bases, with 12 bases remaining between them. CDR3 length: 14 residues. Per the germline V gene, CDR1 is LNHDA and CDR2 is SQIVND (reference sequence).

This clone was detected a few times. In DNA form, the CDR3 reads TGTGCCACCAGTGAATCTGACAGGGATGATCAGCCCCAGCATTTT. Protein sequence: CATSESDRDDQPQHF. The chain joins TRBV24-1 to TRBJ1-5; 7 nucleotides agree with TRBD1. The J segment lost 5 bases and the V segment lost 4 bases, leaving 7 bases of the junction unmatched. The germline CDR1 and CDR2 sequences are KGHDR and SFDVKD. The CDR3 sequence is 15 residues long.

The chain combines TRBV7-2 with TRBJ2-2; TRBD1 might be the D (6 bases). Germline lookup yields CDR1 SGHTA and CDR2 FQGNSA. The CDR3 is 14 residues long. Trimming took off 6 bases at V and 5 bases at J, with 13 bases between the two ends. CDR3 nucleotide sequence: TGTGCCAGCAGGATGCAGGGGCGGACCGGGGAGCTGTTTTTT. Translated, it gives CASRMQGRTGELFF. Full variable domain (outside the CDR3, taken from reference TRBV7-2 and TRBJ2-2): GAGVSQSPSNKVTEKGKDVELRCDPISGHTALYWYRQSLGQGLEFLIYFQGNSAPDKSGLPSDRFSAERTGGSVSTLTIQRTQQEDSAVYLCASRMQGRTGELFFGEGSRLTVL.

A few counts support this clone. The genes are TRBV5-1 and TRBJ1-5, with D maybe TRBD1 (5 bases). V was trimmed by 4 bases and J by 2 bases, leaving 10 bases between them. The germline gives CDR1 SGHRS, CDR2 YFSETQ. The CDR3 consists of 14 residues. CDR3 protein: CASSPRGGNQPQHF. In DNA form, the CDR3 reads TGCGCCAGCAGCCCTCGGGGGGGCAATCAGCCCCAGCATTTT.

The V call is TRBV5-1, the J call TRBJ2-1, with D perhaps TRBD1 (7 bases). Germline CDR1 SGHRS, CDR2 YFSETQ. The CDR3 spans 14 residues. V shed 2 bases and J shed 9 bases, with 15 bases lying between them. DNA for the CDR3: TGCGCCAGCAGCTTCACTCGGGGGACAGCTGAGCAGTTCTTC. This encodes CASSFTRGTAEQFF. The full variable domain, its missing parts supplied by reference TRBV5-1 and TRBJ2-1, is KAGVTQTPRYLIKTRGQQVTLSCSPISGHRSVSWYQQTPGQGLQFLFEYFSETQRNKGNFPGRFSGRQFSNSRSEMNVSTLELGDSALYLCASSFTRGTAEQFFGPGTRLTVL.

The genes are TRBV7-9 and TRBJ2-5; D possibly corresponds to TRBD2 (5 bases). CDR1 and CDR2 from the germline V gene are SEHNR and FQNEAQ (reference sequence). Deletions cut 5 bases from V and 3 bases from J, with 13 bases between. The CDR3 extends over 14 amino acids. CDR3 protein: CASSAVGREETQYF. CDR3 sequence (DNA): TGTGCCAGCAGCGCCGTAGGGAGAGAAGAGACCCAGTACTTC. The variable domain in full, with the rest retrieved from reference TRBV7-9 and TRBJ2-5, is DTGVSQNPRHKITKRGQNVTFRCDPISEHNRLYWYRQTLGQGPEFLTYFQNEAQLEKSRLLSDRFSAERPKGSFSTLEIQRTEQGDSAMYLCASSAVGREETQYFGPGTRLLVL.

J is TRBJ1-1 and V is TRBV10-3, with TRBD1 identical over 8 bases. CDR3 length: 15 residues. In germline, CDR1 is ENHRY, CDR2 SYGVKD. Losses at the gene ends were 6 bases for V and 3 bases for J; bases not matched to a gene: 9. CDR3 loop: CAIRRGQDRDTEAFF. The CDR3 DNA sequence: TGTGCCATCAGGCGGGGACAGGATCGTGACACTGAAGCTTTCTTT.

This chain connects TRBV3-1 (or the pseudogene TRBV3-2) to TRBJ2-7, with D possibly TRBD1 on 6 matching bases. Germline CDR1 reads LGHDT; CDR2 reads YNNKEL (reference sequence). CDR3 length: 14 residues. Trimming left V 6 bases short and J 5 bases short, with 17 bases between. CDR3 DNA sequence: TGTGCCAGCAGTCCTTCAGGGGCCGGGAACGAGCAGTACTTC. Its translation is CASSPSGAGNEQYF.

This sequence joins TRBV9 and TRBJ2-1; weak D call: TRBD2 (5 bases). Germline lookup yields CDR1 SGDLS and CDR2 YYNGEE. CDR3 length: 12 amino acids. Between the trimmed V and J ends, which lost 4 bases and 7 bases, there was a span of 9 bases. DNA of the CDR3: TGTGCCAGCAGCTCCCCGGGGAATGAGCAGTTCTTC. Protein: CASSSPGNEQFF.

The genes are TRBV11-2 and TRBJ2-3; TRBD1 agrees at 7 bases. Germline V lookup: CDR1 SGHAT, CDR2 FQNNGV. The CDR3 sequence is 15 residues long. Trimming at V came to 6 bases and at J to 3 bases, leaving 9 bases not matched to a gene. The CDR3 protein is CASRPTGVRTDTQYF. The CDR3 DNA reads as TGTGCCAGCAGGCCCACAGGGGTCAGGACAGATACGCAGTATTTT.

The chain is built from TRBV10-3 and TRBJ1-1; 7 bases are shared with TRBD1. The CDR3 length is 14 residues. From germline, CDR1 is ENHRY and CDR2 SYGVKD. Losses at the gene ends were 7 bases for V and 0 bases for J; bases not matched to a gene: 5. As DNA, the CDR3 is TGTGCCATCACCCCGGGACAGATGAACACTGAAGCTTTCTTT. Amino acid sequence: CAITPGQMNTEAFF.

The chain combines TRBV20-1 with TRBJ2-2; 7 bases align to TRBD1. Germline lookup yields CDR1 DFQATT and CDR2 SNEGSKA (reference sequence). The CDR3 length is 15 residues. Trimming cost V 3 bases and J 7 bases; bases outside gene matches: 11. The CDR3 bases are TGCAGTGCTAGTGCTGCAGGGGGTTCGAACGGGGAGCTGTTTTTT. It encodes CSASAAGGSNGELFF.

The V and J genes are TRBV5-1 and TRBJ2-7; possibly TRBD1 for D (5 bases). The CDR3 has 14 amino acids. V lost 6 bases to trimming and J lost 5 bases, with 18 bases between them. The V gene's germline CDR1 is SGHRS and CDR2 YFSETQ. CDR3 residues: CASNIGQGTHEQYF. In DNA, the CDR3 is TGCGCCAGCAACATTGGGCAGGGAACTCACGAGCAGTACTTC.

The genes are TRBV21-1 and TRBJ2-1; the table's D gene call, TRBD1, was not cross checked with the DNA. TRBV21-1 is noted as a pseudogene. The CDR3 has 12 residues. The CDR3 DNA reads as TGTGCCAGCAGCAAAGAAGGGGCCCTACAGTTCTTC. The encoded protein is CASSKEGALQFF.

The chain has TRBV12-3 or TRBV12-4 and TRBJ2-5, with a possible D match to TRBD1 (5 bases). Trimming took 6 bases from V and 5 from J, leaving 7 bases between them. The CDR3 is made up of 11 amino acids. The CDR3 DNA reads TGTGCCAGCAGCAACAGGGAGACCCAGTACTTC. Protein: CASSNRETQYF.

The rearrangement links TRBV6-5 to TRBJ1-4; D is unresolved. This CDR3 contains 16 residues. Trimming took off 2 bases at V and 8 bases at J, with 18 bases between the two ends. CDR1 is MNHEY and CDR2 is SVGAGI in the germline V gene. The CDR3 DNA is TGTGCCAGCAGTTACAGTAGAGGCACGTTCGGGGAAAAACTGTTTTTT. Protein: CASSYSRGTFGEKLFF.

The rearrangement links TRBV7-9 to TRBJ2-3; D is undetermined. CDR1 is SEHNR and CDR2 is FQNEAQ in the germline V gene (reference sequence). The CDR3 is made up of 13 amino acids. Trimming stripped 3 bases from V and 0 bases from J, with 4 bases between. CDR3: CASSFMSTDTQYF. In DNA form, the CDR3 reads TGTGCCAGCAGCTTTATGAGCACAGATACGCAGTATTTT.

V gene TRBV27 combines with J gene TRBJ2-7, with D perhaps matching TRBD2 (6 bases). V dropped 6 bases and J dropped 6 bases, with 24 bases sitting between them. The CDR3 is 16 amino acids. The germline V gene has CDR1 MNHEY and CDR2 SMNVEV (reference sequence). The CDR3 here is CASSPAGRKKRGEQYF. The CDR3 DNA is TGTGCCAGCAGCCCCGCGGGGCGAAAGAAAAGGGGCGAGCAGTACTTC.

This chain links TRBV11-3 with TRBJ2-3, with a tentative D call TRBD1 (5 bases). The germline V and J ends were trimmed by 1 base and 2 bases, with 10 bases remaining between them. The CDR3 length is 15 residues. Per germline, CDR1 SGHNT and CDR2 YENEEA. CDR3 amino acids: CASSLAQGSTDTQYF. CDR3 coding DNA: TGTGCCAGCAGCTTAGCCCAGGGTTCCACAGATACGCAGTATTTT.

This clone was detected a few times. The rearrangement links TRBV18 to TRBJ2-7; D is perhaps TRBD1 (5 bases). CDR1 and CDR2 from the germline V gene are KGHSH and LQKENI. There are 14 residues in the CDR3. The ends were cut back, 3 bases at V and 4 bases at J, with 13 bases in the middle. Here the CDR3 DNA reads TGTGCCAGCTCACCTGCTCAGGGTTCGTACGAGCAGTACTTC. Amino acid sequence: CASSPAQGSYEQYF.

The CDR3 coding sequence is TGTGCCAGCAGCCGGGGACAGGAAACCGGGGAGCTGTTTTTT. Translation gives CASSRGQETGELFF. The chain joins TRBV7-9 to TRBJ2-2; TRBD1 aligns across 8 bases. V was clipped by 5 bases and J by 5 bases; unmatched bases: 4. The CDR3 contains 14 residues. Germline V gene lookup returns CDR1 SEHNR and CDR2 FQNEAQ (reference sequence).

The rearrangement links TRBV6-5 to TRBJ2-5; no clear D gene. With 6 bases removed from V and 5 bases from J, the gap between germline ends came to 7 bases. This CDR3 has 11 residues. Looked up from germline, CDR1 is MNHEY and CDR2 is SVGAGI. The CDR3: CASRTRETQYF. The CDR3 DNA follows: TGTGCCAGCAGGACACGGGAGACCCAGTACTTC.